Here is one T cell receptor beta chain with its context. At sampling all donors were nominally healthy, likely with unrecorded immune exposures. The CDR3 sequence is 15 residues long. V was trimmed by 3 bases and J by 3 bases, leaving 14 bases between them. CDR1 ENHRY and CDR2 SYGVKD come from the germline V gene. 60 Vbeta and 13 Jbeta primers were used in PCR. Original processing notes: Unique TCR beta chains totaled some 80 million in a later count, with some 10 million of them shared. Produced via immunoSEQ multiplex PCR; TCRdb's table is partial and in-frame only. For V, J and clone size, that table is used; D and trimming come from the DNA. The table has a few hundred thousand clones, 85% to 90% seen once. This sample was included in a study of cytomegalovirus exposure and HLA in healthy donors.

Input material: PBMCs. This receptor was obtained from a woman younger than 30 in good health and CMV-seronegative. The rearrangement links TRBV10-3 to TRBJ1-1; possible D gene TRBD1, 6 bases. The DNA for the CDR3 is TGTGCCATCAGTGAAGAAGGGACAACCTACACTGAAGCTTTCTTT. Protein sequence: CAISEEGTTYTEAFF.